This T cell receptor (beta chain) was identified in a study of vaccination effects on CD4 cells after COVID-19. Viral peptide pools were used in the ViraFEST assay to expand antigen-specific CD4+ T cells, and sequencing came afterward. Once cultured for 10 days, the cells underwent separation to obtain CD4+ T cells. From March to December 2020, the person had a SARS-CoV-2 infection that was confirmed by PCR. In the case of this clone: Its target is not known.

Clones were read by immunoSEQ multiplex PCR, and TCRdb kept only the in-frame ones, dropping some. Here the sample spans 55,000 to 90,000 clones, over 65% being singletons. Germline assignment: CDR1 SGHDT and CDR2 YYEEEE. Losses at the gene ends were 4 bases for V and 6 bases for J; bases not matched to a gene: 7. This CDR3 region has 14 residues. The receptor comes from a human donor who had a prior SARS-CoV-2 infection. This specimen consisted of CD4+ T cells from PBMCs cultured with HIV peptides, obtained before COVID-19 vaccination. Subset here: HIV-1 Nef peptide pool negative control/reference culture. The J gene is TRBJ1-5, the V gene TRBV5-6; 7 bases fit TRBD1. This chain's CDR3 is CASSRTGLRQPQHF. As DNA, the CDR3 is TGTGCCAGCAGCCGGACAGGTCTTCGTCAGCCCCAGCATTTT.